This T cell receptor (beta chain) was found in a study of OX40 agonist ivuxolimab in advanced cancers. The overall study: The eligibility criteria allowed prior anti-PD-1, anti-PD-L1 or anti-CTLA-4 therapy, and about 40% had some. Overall study results and limits: The investigators did not determine what antigen specificity the expanded peripheral T cells had.

TCRdb's copy holds only in-frame clones and misses some; the assay was immunoSEQ multiplex PCR. This sample yields about 72,000 clones, of which approximately 92% are seen a single time; 9.5% to 12% belongs to the top ten. The germline V gene encodes CDR1 SGDLS and CDR2 YYNGEE. This CDR3 spans 16 amino acids. The V and J ends lost 0 bases and 2 bases respectively, with 13 bases between them. Remarks on this clone: The antigen is unknown.

This rearrangement joins TRBV9 to TRBJ2-3; D is perhaps TRBD2 (5 bases). This clonotype was obtained from an adult with an advanced solid tumor such as melanoma, head and neck, liver or kidney cancer. Material: CD4+ or CD8+ T cells sorted from blood, obtained in a trial of the OX40 agonist ivuxolimab. The CDR3 sequence: CASSVGPPGSTDTQYF. DNA of the CDR3: TGTGCCAGCAGCGTAGGGCCCCCGGGATCCACAGATACGCAGTATTTT.